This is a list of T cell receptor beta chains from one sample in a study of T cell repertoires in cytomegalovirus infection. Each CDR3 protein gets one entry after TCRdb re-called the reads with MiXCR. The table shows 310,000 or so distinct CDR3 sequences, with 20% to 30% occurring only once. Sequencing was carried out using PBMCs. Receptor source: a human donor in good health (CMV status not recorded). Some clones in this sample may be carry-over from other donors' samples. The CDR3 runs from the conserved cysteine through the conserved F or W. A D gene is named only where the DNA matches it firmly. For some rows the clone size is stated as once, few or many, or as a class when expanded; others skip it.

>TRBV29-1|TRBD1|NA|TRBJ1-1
CSVAGGRVGAFF
TGCAGCGTTGCAGGGGGCAGGGTCGGAGCTTTCTTT
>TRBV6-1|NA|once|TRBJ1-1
CASRLGTEAFF
TGTGCCAGCAGATTGGGGACTGAAGCTTTCTTT
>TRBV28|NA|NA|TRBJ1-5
CASSLVQRSNQPQHF
TGTGCCAGCAGTTTGGTCCAGAGGAGCAATCAGCCCCAGCATTTT
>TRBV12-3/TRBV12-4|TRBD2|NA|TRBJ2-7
CASSQEGTGGYEQYF
TGTGCCAGCAGTCAAGAGGGTACGGGAGGCTACGAGCAGTACTTC
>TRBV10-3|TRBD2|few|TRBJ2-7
CAISGTSGSRRSYEQYF
TGTGCCATCAGTGGGACTAGCGGGAGTCGGAGGTCCTACGAGCAGTACTTC
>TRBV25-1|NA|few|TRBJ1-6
CASSGGPGLTFGALHF
TGTGCCAGCAGTGGCGGGCCGGGACTGACTTTTGGGGCCCTCCACTTT
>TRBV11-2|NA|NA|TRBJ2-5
CTSSPAAQRETQYF
TGTACCAGCAGCCCCGCCGCGCAGCGAGAGACCCAGTACTTC
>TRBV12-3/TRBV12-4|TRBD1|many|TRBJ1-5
CASTLRGGGKGQPQHF
TGTGCCAGCACCCTCCGGGGAGGGGGCAAGGGTCAGCCCCAGCATTTT
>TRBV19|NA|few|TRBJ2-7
CASSPFGAYEQYF
TGTGCCAGTAGTCCTTTTGGAGCCTACGAGCAGTACTTC
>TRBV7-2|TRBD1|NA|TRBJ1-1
CASSPRQGANTEAFF
TGTGCCAGCAGCCCCAGACAGGGAGCGAACACTGAAGCTTTCTTT
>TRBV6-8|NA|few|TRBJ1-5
CASRLDRYSNQPQHF
TGTGCCAGCAGACTCGACAGATATAGCAATCAGCCCCAGCATTTT
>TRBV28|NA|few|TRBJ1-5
CASSLDQAQPQHF
TGTGCCAGCAGTTTGGACCAGGCGCAGCCCCAGCATTTT
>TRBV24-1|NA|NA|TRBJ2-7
CATSDPDHYEQYF
TGTGCCACCAGTGATCCGGACCACTACGAGCAGTACTTC
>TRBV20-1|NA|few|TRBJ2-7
CSARGVQGSFSYEQYF
TGCAGTGCTAGAGGCGTACAGGGCTCCTTCTCCTACGAGCAGTACTTC
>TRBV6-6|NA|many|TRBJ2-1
CASSSRRYNEQFF
TGTGCCAGCAGTTCCCGACGGTACAATGAGCAGTTCTTC
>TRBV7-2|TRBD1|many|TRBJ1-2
CASSLSQGVDYGYTF
TGTGCCAGCAGCTTATCTCAGGGGGTGGACTATGGCTACACCTTC
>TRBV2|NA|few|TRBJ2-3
CASSESTGWADTQYF
TGTGCCAGCAGTGAAAGTACAGGGTGGGCAGATACGCAGTATTTT
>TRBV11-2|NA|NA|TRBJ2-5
CASSWAELETQYF
TGTGCCAGCAGCTGGGCGGAGTTAGAGACCCAGTACTTC
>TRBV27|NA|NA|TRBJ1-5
CASSSQGLVVNQPQHF
TGTGCCAGCAGTTCGCAGGGGTTGGTGGTCAATCAGCCCCAGCATTTT
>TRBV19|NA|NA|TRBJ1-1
CASSAPQRMNTEAFF
TGTGCCAGTAGTGCCCCACAGAGAATGAACACTGAAGCTTTCTTT
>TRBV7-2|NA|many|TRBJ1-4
CASSQQILGAREKLFF
TGTGCCAGCAGCCAACAAATTTTGGGGGCGAGGGAAAAACTGTTTTTT
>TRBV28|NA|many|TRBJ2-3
CASRLPGRSTDTQYF
TGTGCCAGCAGACTACCGGGACGGAGCACAGATACGCAGTATTTT
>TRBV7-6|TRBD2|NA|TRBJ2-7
CASSLGVSGGASYEQYF
TGTGCCAGCAGCTTAGGGGTTAGCGGGGGGGCTTCGTACGAGCAGTACTTC